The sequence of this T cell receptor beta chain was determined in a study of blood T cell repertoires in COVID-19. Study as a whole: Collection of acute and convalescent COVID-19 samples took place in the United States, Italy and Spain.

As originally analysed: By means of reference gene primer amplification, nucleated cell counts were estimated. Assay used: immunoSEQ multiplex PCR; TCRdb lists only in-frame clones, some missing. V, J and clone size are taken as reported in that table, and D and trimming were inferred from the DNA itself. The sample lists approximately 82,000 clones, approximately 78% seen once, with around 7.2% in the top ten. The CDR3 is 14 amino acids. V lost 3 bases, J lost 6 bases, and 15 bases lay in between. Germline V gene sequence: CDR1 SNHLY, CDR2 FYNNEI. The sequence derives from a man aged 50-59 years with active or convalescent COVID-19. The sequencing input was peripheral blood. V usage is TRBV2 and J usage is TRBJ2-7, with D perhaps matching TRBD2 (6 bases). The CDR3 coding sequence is TGTGCCAGCAGTGAGGGGACTCCCCCTCGCGAGCAGTACTTC. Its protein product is CASSEGTPPREQYF.